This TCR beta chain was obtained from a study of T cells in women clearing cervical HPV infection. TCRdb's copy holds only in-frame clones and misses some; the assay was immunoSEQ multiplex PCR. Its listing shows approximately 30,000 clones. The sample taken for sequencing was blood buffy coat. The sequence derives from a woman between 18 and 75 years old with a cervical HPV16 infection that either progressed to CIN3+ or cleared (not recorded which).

Partial CDR3 DNA: TGTGCCAGCTCGCCCTCTCTAGATACC. The encoded protein is CASSPSLDT. The complete CDR3 protein is CASSPSLDTYTF. This sequence joins TRBV18 and TRBJ1-2, with D uncertain. The CDR3 extends 3 residues past the end of the read, so its final part is completed from the germline J gene. The germline V gene encodes CDR1 KGHSH and CDR2 LQKENI. The CDR3 length is 12 residues.